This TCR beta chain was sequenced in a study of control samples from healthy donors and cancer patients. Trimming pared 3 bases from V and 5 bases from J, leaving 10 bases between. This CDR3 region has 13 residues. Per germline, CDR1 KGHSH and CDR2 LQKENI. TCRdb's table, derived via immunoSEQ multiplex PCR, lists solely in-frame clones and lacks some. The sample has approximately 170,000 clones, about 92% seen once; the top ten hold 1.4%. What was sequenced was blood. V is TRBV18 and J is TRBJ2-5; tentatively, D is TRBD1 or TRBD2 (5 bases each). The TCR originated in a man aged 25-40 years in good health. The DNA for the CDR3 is TGTGCCAGCTCACCGGGGGTAAGGGAGACCCAGTACTTC. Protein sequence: CASSPGVRETQYF. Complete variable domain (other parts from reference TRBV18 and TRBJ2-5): NAGVMQNPRHLVRRRGQEARLRCSPMKGHSHVYWYRQLPEEGLKFMVYLQKENIIDESGMPKERFSAEFPKEGPSILRIQQVVRGDSAAYFCASSPGVRETQYFGPGTRLLVL.